The 20 T cell receptor beta chains reported below all come from one sample, sequenced in a study of blood T cell repertoires in COVID-19. Libraries were prepared by immunoSEQ multiplex PCR; TCRdb keeps only in-frame clonotypes and omits some of them. The table shows 120,000 to 150,000 clones, with less than 80% occurring only once. The sequenced sample was peripheral blood. The receptor source for this set is a man between 60 and 75 years old with acute or convalescent COVID-19.

The chain is built from TRBV10-3 and TRBJ1-1; D not certain. The germline CDR1 and CDR2 sequences are ENHRY and SYGVKD. V was pared by 10 bases and J by 0 bases, with 15 bases between. The CDR3 totals 14 residues. The CDR3 reads CATSGVLMNTEAFF. DNA of the CDR3: TGTGCCACCTCCGGGGTCCTAATGAACACTGAAGCTTTCTTT.

This clone was detected only a few times. This chain uses TRBV9 with TRBJ1-1; D unclear. V lost 0 bases to trimming and J lost 8 bases, with 14 bases between them. This CDR3 has 14 residues. CDR1 and CDR2 from the germline V gene are SGDLS and YYNGEE. The CDR3 loop is CASSVAEVDGEAFF. The CDR3, as DNA: TGTGCCAGCAGCGTAGCTGAGGTTGACGGGGAAGCTTTCTTT.

The CDR3 bases are TGTGCCAGCAACGCCCAGGGAGGCGGCTACACCTTC. It specifies CASNAQGGGYTF. The chain links TRBV2 to TRBJ1-2, with TRBD1 as a possible D gene (5 bases). This CDR3 is built from 12 residues. The germline V gene encodes CDR1 SNHLY and CDR2 FYNNEI. V lost 7 bases, J lost 8 bases, and 14 bases lay in between.

V is TRBV7-9 and J is TRBJ2-2, with 12 bases that match TRBD2. Germline lookup yields CDR1 SEHNR and CDR2 FQNEAQ (reference sequence). Unmatched junction bases numbered 4, after V lost 6 bases and J lost 5 bases. The CDR3 loop spans 15 amino acids. The CDR3 coding sequence is TGTGCCAGCAGTACTAGCGGGAGGAAAACCGGGGAGCTGTTTTTT. This encodes CASSTSGRKTGELFF.

The chain uses TRBV29-1 and TRBJ1-1; a possible D gene is TRBD1 (6 bases). Germline lookup yields CDR1 SQVTM and CDR2 ANQGSEA. CDR3 length: 14 amino acids. Trimming pared 0 bases from V and 4 bases from J, leaving 12 bases between. DNA for the CDR3: TGCAGCGTTGAAGAGGTCAGGGGAAGCACTGAAGCTTTCTTT. The encoded protein is CSVEEVRGSTEAFF.

This chain uses TRBV13 with TRBJ2-3, with 14 bases lining up with TRBD2. Germline V gene lookup returns CDR1 PRHDT and CDR2 FYEKMQ (reference sequence). The CDR3 has 14 residues. The J segment lost 12 bases and the V segment lost 0 bases, leaving 2 bases of the junction unmatched. Here the CDR3 reads CASSLGTSGREQYF. The CDR3 nucleotides read TGTGCCAGCAGCTTAGGGACTAGCGGGAGGGAACAGTATTTT.

J is TRBJ1-1 and V is TRBV27; TRBD1 matches 7 bases. Per the germline V gene, CDR1 is MNHEY and CDR2 is SMNVEV (reference sequence). Germline trimming cut 2 bases from V and 4 bases from J; bases unmatched to any gene: 4. This CDR3 has 14 amino acids. The CDR3 loop reads CASSLRQGGTEAFF. DNA of the CDR3: TGTGCCAGCAGTTTACGGCAGGGGGGCACTGAAGCTTTCTTT.

This clone was counted once. The chain combines TRBV2 with TRBJ2-5; D remains unclear. With 7 bases removed from V and 5 bases from J, the gap between germline ends came to 8 bases. CDR1 is SNHLY and CDR2 is FYNNEI in the germline V gene. This CDR3 region has 11 residues. The CDR3 protein is CASKGDETQYF. Written as DNA, the CDR3 is TGTGCCAGCAAAGGAGATGAGACCCAGTACTTC.

This clone was seen once. The chain uses TRBV28 and TRBJ2-7; D is unclear. Germline CDR1 and CDR2: MDHEN and SYDVKM. V lost 3 bases to trimming and J lost 7 bases, with 13 bases between them. The CDR3 length is 13 residues. CDR3 loop: CASSFTGVREQYF. In DNA form, the CDR3 reads TGTGCCAGCAGTTTTACGGGTGTACGGGAGCAGTACTTC.

This rearrangement joins TRBV3-1 (or the pseudogene TRBV3-2) to TRBJ2-7, with 13 positions matching TRBD2. In germline, CDR1 is LGHDT, CDR2 YNNKEL (reference sequence). Trimming removed 4 bases from V and 4 bases from J; junction bases left unmatched: 7. The CDR3 has 16 residues. The CDR3 loop reads CASSPARTSGSYEQYF. In DNA, the CDR3 is TGTGCCAGCAGCCCTGCCCGGACTAGCGGGAGTTACGAGCAGTACTTC.

The V and J genes are TRBV7-3 and TRBJ2-3; TRBD2 matches 8 bases. Germline V gene lookup returns CDR1 SGHTA and CDR2 FQGTGA. Trimming removed 2 bases from V and 4 bases from J; junction bases left unmatched: 2. The CDR3 loop spans 14 amino acids. The CDR3 bases are TGTGCCAGCAGCTTAGGACTAGCCGCAGATACGCAGTATTTT. Protein: CASSLGLAADTQYF.

V and J are TRBV28 and TRBJ1-5, with 10 bases lining up with TRBD1. Germline lookup yields CDR1 MDHEN and CDR2 SYDVKM. With 5 bases clipped from V and 7 bases from J, the junction kept 11 bases outside the gene matches. There are 16 residues in the CDR3. CDR3 coding DNA: TGTGCCAGCAGTATAAGACAGGGGGCTTCAGGCCAGCCCCAGCATTTT. This codes for CASSIRQGASGQPQHF.

This clone was counted at least ten times. The rearrangement links TRBV6-5 to TRBJ2-1; 11 nucleotides align to TRBD2. V was clipped by 7 bases and J by 7 bases; unmatched bases: 9. CDR3 length: 15 residues. Germline lookup yields CDR1 MNHEY and CDR2 SVGAGI. CDR3 loop: CASKPRLAGSNEQFF. CDR3 bases: TGTGCCAGCAAACCACGACTAGCGGGAAGTAATGAGCAGTTCTTC.

The chain joins TRBV30 to TRBJ2-2; D gene unclear. This CDR3 comprises 14 residues. CDR1 and CDR2 (germline): GTSNPN, SVGIG (reference sequence). Trimming took 1 base from V and 4 from J, leaving 10 bases between them. As DNA, the CDR3 is TGTGCCTGGAGTGACCTTTTGAGCACCGGGGAGCTGTTTTTT. Amino acid sequence: CAWSDLLSTGELFF.

The chain is built from TRBV3-1 (or the pseudogene TRBV3-2) and TRBJ1-4; D unclear. Per the germline V gene, CDR1 is LGHDT and CDR2 is YNNKEL (reference sequence). This CDR3 region has 14 residues. The V gene lost 0 bases and the J gene lost 3 bases, with 5 bases spanning the gap. CDR3 protein: CASSQDRANEKLFF. The DNA for the CDR3 is TGTGCCAGCAGCCAAGATCGTGCTAATGAAAAACTGTTTTTT.

The chain employs TRBV19 and TRBJ2-4, with 14 positions matching TRBD2. CDR3 size: 16 residues. Germline V lookup: CDR1 LNHDA, CDR2 SQIVND (reference sequence). V trimming: 5 bases; J trimming: 2 bases; junction bases outside the gene matches: 2. This CDR3 is CASSGTSGSTKNIQYF. The CDR3 coding sequence is TGTGCCAGTAGTGGGACTAGCGGGAGTACCAAAAACATTCAGTACTTC.

In this sample, this clone turned up many times. V gene TRBV4-2 combines with J gene TRBJ2-7; the match to TRBD2 covers 12 bases. The ends lost 1 base at V and 1 base at J; junction bases unmatched: 2. Germline V gene data show CDR1 as LGHNA and CDR2 as YNFKEQ. The CDR3 contains 16 residues. CDR3 nucleotides: TGTGCCAGCAGCCAAGGACTAGCGGGAGCTTCCTACGAGCAGTACTTC. This encodes CASSQGLAGASYEQYF.

The gene calls are TRBV6-6 and TRBJ2-7, with 7 bases aligning to TRBD2. The CDR3 totals 15 residues. The V and J ends lost 5 bases and 7 bases, in that order; junction bases with no gene match: 14. Germline-derived CDR1 and CDR2 are MNHNY and SVGAGI (reference sequence). CDR3 amino acids: CASSQTSDPALEQYF. In DNA, the CDR3 is TGTGCCAGCAGTCAAACTAGCGATCCGGCGTTAGAGCAGTACTTC.

This clone was seen more than once but under ten times. This rearrangement joins TRBV11-2 to TRBJ1-1; D is perhaps TRBD1 (5 bases). CDR1 SGHAT and CDR2 FQNNGV come from the germline V gene. CDR3 size: 14 residues. Deletions cut 1 base from V and 4 bases from J, with 10 bases between. Here the CDR3 DNA reads TGTGCCAGCAGCTTAGTATGGGGGGGCACTGAAGCTTTCTTT. Amino acids: CASSLVWGGTEAFF.

This chain uses TRBV5-6 with TRBJ2-7, with TRBD2 identical over 9 bases. The germline V gene has CDR1 SGHDT and CDR2 YYEEEE. V was pared by 3 bases and J by 3 bases, with 10 bases of the junction left unmatched. This CDR3 region has 16 residues. The CDR3 reads CASSSPGTSWGYEQYF. As DNA, the CDR3 is TGTGCCAGCAGCTCCCCCGGGACTAGCTGGGGCTACGAGCAGTACTTC.